Shown below are 8 T cell receptor beta chains from a single sample sequenced in a study of T cells expressing NK-cell markers. From its re-call of the 5' RACE reads, TCRdb lists each CDR3 protein once, without DNA. This sample's clone table lists about 30,000 distinct CDR3 sequences. Source material: blood T cells: a sorted CD56 or NKG2C T cell subset, CD4+ or CD8+ T cells, or bulk PBMC T cells (not recorded which). These TCRs come from a woman aged 18 to 75 in good health.

This chain uses TRBV27 with TRBJ1-1; no DNA is available, so the TRBD1 call from TCRdb remains unchecked. Germline CDR1 MNHEY, CDR2 SMNVEV (reference sequence). The CDR3 spans 14 residues. Here the CDR3 reads CASSLWGPNTEAFF.

This CDR3 reads CASSWGGQGEQYF. This chain connects TRBV5-1 to TRBJ2-7; the TCRdb D gene call, TRBD1, has no DNA to confirm it. Germline V CDR1 and CDR2: SGHRS, YFSETQ. The CDR3 is 13 amino acids.

The rearrangement links TRBV7-3 to TRBJ2-7. Germline V lookup: CDR1 SGHTA, CDR2 FQGTGA. The CDR3 loop spans 13 amino acids. CDR3 in amino acids: CASSLALGNEQYF.

This chain links TRBV12-3 or TRBV12-4 with TRBJ2-1; TCRdb picks TRBD2, but there is no DNA to check that call. The CDR3 is 15 residues long. The CDR3 loop is CASTLWPSGIGEQFF.

The gene calls are TRBV20-1 and TRBJ2-1; the TCRdb call, TRBD2, lacks DNA for checking. Germline assignment: CDR1 DFQATT and CDR2 SNEGSKA (reference sequence). The CDR3 extends over 13 amino acids. The CDR3 here is CSAPWRGFNEQFF.

The genes are TRBV3-1 and TRBJ1-1; TCRdb gives TRBD1 as the D gene, but with no DNA this cannot be confirmed. This CDR3 comprises 15 residues. Germline values: CDR1 LGHDT, CDR2 YNNKEL (reference sequence). CDR3 sequence reads: CASSQGDRVGTEAFF. Full variable domain (outside the CDR3, taken from reference TRBV3-1 and TRBJ1-1): DTAVSQTPKYLVTQMGNDKSIKCEQNLGHDTMYWYKQDSKKFLKIMFSYNNKELIINETVPNRFSPKSPDKAHLNLHINSLELGDSAVYFCASSQGDRVGTEAFFGQGTRLTVV.

The chain is built from TRBV28 and TRBJ2-3; checking the TCRdb D call of TRBD1 is not possible without DNA. CDR3 length: 19 amino acids. Germline V CDR1 and CDR2: MDHEN, SYDVKM. CDR3 amino acids: CASSLSRFGGGRSADTQYF. Together with reference TRBV28 and TRBJ2-3, the CDR3 gives the full variable domain: DVKVTQSSRYLVKRTGEKVFLECVQDMDHENMFWYRQDPGLGLRLIYFSYDVKMKEKGDIPEGYSVSREKKERFSLILESASTNQTSMYLCASSLSRFGGGRSADTQYFGPGTRLTVL.

The chain recombines TRBV6-1 with TRBJ2-2; TCRdb picks TRBD2, but there is no DNA to check that call. CDR1 and CDR2 from the germline V gene are MNHNS and SASEGT. This CDR3 region has 19 residues. The CDR3: CASSEESAIAGDEAGELFF.